The following is a T cell receptor beta chain sequence with its context. The data derive from a study of control samples from healthy donors and cancer patients. Generated by immunoSEQ multiplex PCR, the TCRdb table keeps only in-frame clones and is missing some. The table has roughly 170,000 clones, about 94% seen once. Trimming pared 4 bases from V and 3 bases from J, leaving 12 bases between. Germline V gene data show CDR1 as SGHAT and CDR2 as FQNNGV. The CDR3 contains 14 residues. The chain joins TRBV11-2 to TRBJ2-5; the D gene is possibly TRBD1 (6 bases). The receptor's source is a woman aged 55-70 years in good health. The sequenced sample was blood. The CDR3 DNA reads as TGTGCCAGCAGCTGGGGGCGGTCCGAAGAGACCCAGTACTTC. Translation gives CASSWGRSEETQYF.